The 26 T cell receptor beta chains below come from one sample, sequenced in a study of shared clonotypes between healthy human individuals. Repertoires were generated with immunoSEQ multiplex PCR, while TCRdb's copy carries only in-frame clones and drops some. The table has 2 million to 2.5 million clones, 80% to 95% seen once; the top ten hold around 0.4%. Source material: naive CD4+ T cells from PBMCs. Subset defined: CD45RA+ positively selected. The source is a man aged 18 to 30 in good health. Some clones in this sample may be carry-over from other donors' samples.

The genes are TRBV29-1 and TRBJ2-3; unclear D gene. The CDR3 length is 13 residues. The V gene lost 4 bases and the J gene lost 4 bases, with 12 bases spanning the gap. Looked up from germline, CDR1 is SQVTM and CDR2 is ANQGSEA. CDR3 loop: CSVVRRLADTQYF. CDR3 coding DNA: TGCAGCGTTGTCAGAAGGCTAGCAGATACGCAGTATTTT.

V usage is TRBV9 and J usage is TRBJ2-4, with 9 positions matching TRBD2. The ends lost 2 bases at V and 1 base at J; junction bases unmatched: 4. Germline V CDR1 and CDR2: SGDLS, YYNGEE. The CDR3 has 16 residues. The CDR3 sequence is CASSVGTSSAKNIQYF. The CDR3 DNA reads as TGTGCCAGCAGCGTTGGGACTAGCTCGGCCAAAAACATTCAGTACTTC.

This rearrangement joins TRBV9 to TRBJ2-3, with D possibly being TRBD1 (5 bases). This CDR3 has 16 amino acids. Germline assignment: CDR1 SGDLS and CDR2 YYNGEE. V shed 4 bases and J shed 2 bases, with 17 bases lying between them. As DNA, the CDR3 is TGTGCCAGCAGCCCGCCTGGGGCTTTGGTCACAGATACGCAGTATTTT. Translating gives CASSPPGALVTDTQYF.

The rearrangement joins TRBV15 to TRBJ2-1; D possibly matches TRBD1 or TRBD2 (5 bases each). Germline V gives CDR1 LNHNV, CDR2 YYDKDF (reference sequence). V was trimmed by 0 bases and J by 9 bases, leaving 9 bases between them. The CDR3 is 13 residues long. The CDR3 sequence is CATSRDPGAEQFF. In DNA form, the CDR3 reads TGTGCCACCAGCAGAGATCCCGGGGCTGAGCAGTTCTTC. Full variable domain (missing parts from reference TRBV15 and TRBJ2-1): DAMVIQNPRYQVTQFGKPVTLSCSQTLNHNVMYWYQQKSSQAPKLLFHYYDKDFNNEADTPDNFQSRRPNTSFCFLDIRSPGLGDTAMYLCATSRDPGAEQFFGPGTRLTVL.

This chain uses TRBV18 with TRBJ2-7; 13 nucleotides align to TRBD2. The V gene end was trimmed by 3 bases and the J gene end by 4 bases; junction bases not matched to a gene: 3. The V gene's germline CDR1 is KGHSH and CDR2 LQKENI. The CDR3 length is 15 residues. The CDR3 here is CASSPPTSGGYEQYF. The CDR3 nucleotides are TGTGCCAGCTCACCCCCGACTAGCGGGGGGTACGAGCAGTACTTC.

The genes are TRBV27 and TRBJ1-5; the D is unclear. The CDR3 consists of 16 residues. Germline lookup yields CDR1 MNHEY and CDR2 SMNVEV (reference sequence). Trimming shortened V by 0 bases and J by 0 bases, and 9 bases separated the two germline ends. DNA of the CDR3: TGTGCCAGCAGTTTATCAGGCGGACTTAGCAATCAGCCCCAGCATTTT. Protein product: CASSLSGGLSNQPQHF.

V gene TRBV11-2 combines with J gene TRBJ2-7; tentative D call: TRBD2 (5 bases). CDR3 size: 11 residues. The ends were cut back, 3 bases at V and 7 bases at J, with 7 bases in the middle. Germline-derived CDR1 and CDR2 are SGHAT and FQNNGV. In DNA form, the CDR3 reads TGTGCCAGCAGCTTTGGGAGAGAGCAGTACTTC. It yields the protein CASSFGREQYF.

This chain links TRBV9 with TRBJ1-3, with D possibly matching TRBD1 (6 bases). The germline V gene encodes CDR1 SGDLS and CDR2 YYNGEE. The V gene lost 4 bases and the J gene lost 0 bases, with 14 bases spanning the gap. This CDR3 spans 16 amino acids. The DNA of the CDR3 is TGTGCCAGCAGCCCCCGGGACAAGAGCTCTGGAAACACCATATATTTT. It encodes CASSPRDKSSGNTIYF.

The chain is built from TRBV9 and TRBJ2-1; 7 bases fit TRBD1. CDR1 is SGDLS, CDR2 YYNGEE, per germline. This CDR3 region has 17 residues. The J segment lost 3 bases and the V segment lost 3 bases, leaving 12 bases of the junction unmatched. The CDR3 is CASSEGGLGGYYNEQFF. For the CDR3, the DNA is TGTGCCAGCAGCGAGGGTGGGCTAGGGGGCTACTACAATGAGCAGTTCTTC.

This chain connects TRBV5-1 to TRBJ2-1; TRBD2 matches at 7 bases. V shed 3 bases, J shed 9 bases, and the junction held 6 bases outside the gene matches. The CDR3 totals 13 residues. Germline V gene lookup returns CDR1 SGHRS and CDR2 YFSETQ. CDR3 region: CASSYGERGEQFF. CDR3 DNA sequence: TGCGCCAGCAGCTATGGGGAGCGGGGTGAGCAGTTCTTC. The whole variable domain, filled in from reference TRBV5-1 and TRBJ2-1, reads KAGVTQTPRYLIKTRGQQVTLSCSPISGHRSVSWYQQTPGQGLQFLFEYFSETQRNKGNFPGRFSGRQFSNSRSEMNVSTLELGDSALYLCASSYGERGEQFFGPGTRLTVL.

The chain has TRBV6-6 and TRBJ2-7; the D gene could be TRBD1 or TRBD2 (5 bases each). Germline loops: CDR1 MNHNY, CDR2 SVGAGI (reference sequence). The germline V and J ends were trimmed by 7 bases and 4 bases, with 14 bases remaining between them. This CDR3 has 13 residues. The chain's CDR3 is CASTRGEGYEQYF. The CDR3 coding sequence is TGTGCCAGCACCAGAGGGGAAGGTTACGAGCAGTACTTC.

V and J are TRBV6-4 and TRBJ1-4; unclear D gene. CDR1 and CDR2 from the germline V gene are MRHNA and SNTAGT. The germline V and J ends were trimmed by 4 bases and 2 bases, with 11 bases remaining between them. The CDR3 spans 15 residues. CDR3 nucleotide sequence: TGTGCCAGCAGTGCCGAATTGGGGACTAATGAAAAACTGTTTTTT. Translated: CASSAELGTNEKLFF.

Notes on this clone: Distinct nucleotide sequences in the sample also encode this CDR3. The chain has TRBV27 and TRBJ2-1, with D possibly being TRBD2 (6 bases). The CDR3 consists of 14 residues. CDR1 and CDR2 from the germline V gene are MNHEY and SMNVEV (reference sequence). V was cut by 3 bases and J by 2 bases, with 8 bases left in between. The CDR3 region is CASSLKRAYNEQFF. The CDR3 DNA reads TGTGCCAGCAGTTTGAAGCGGGCCTACAATGAGCAGTTCTTC.

About this clone itself: The same CDR3 also results from other DNA sequences found in this sample. The rearrangement joins TRBV7-3 to TRBJ2-2, with D unclear. V gave up 0 bases and J gave up 6 bases, with 5 bases separating them. This CDR3 spans 13 amino acids. Germline values: CDR1 SGHTA, CDR2 FQGTGA. In DNA, the CDR3 is TGTGCCAGCAGCTTAACAGTCCCCGGGGAGCTGTTTTTT. This codes for CASSLTVPGELFF.

The chain couples TRBV30 to TRBJ1-1; no reliable D call. Germline lookup yields CDR1 GTSNPN and CDR2 SVGIG (reference sequence). The CDR3 contains 12 residues. With 5 bases removed from V and 2 bases from J, the gap between germline ends came to 9 bases. The CDR3 region is CAWEPANTEAFF. Here the CDR3 DNA reads TGTGCCTGGGAGCCAGCCAACACTGAAGCTTTCTTT.

Regarding this clone: The same CDR3 can be traced to other DNA sequences in this sample. The chain links TRBV9 to TRBJ1-5; weak D call: TRBD1 (5 bases). The CDR3 has 15 residues. Trimming took 0 bases from V and 1 from J, leaving 8 bases between them. The germline V gene has CDR1 SGDLS and CDR2 YYNGEE. The CDR3 nucleotides read TGTGCCAGCAGCGTAGGTCGGGGCAGCAATCAGCCCCAGCATTTT. This translates into CASSVGRGSNQPQHF.

This sequence joins TRBV20-1 and TRBJ1-2; D not resolved. The CDR3 loop spans 11 amino acids. V was shortened by 0 bases and J by 14 bases, with 13 bases between the two germline ends. Per the germline V gene, CDR1 is DFQATT and CDR2 is SNEGSKA (reference sequence). CDR3 bases: TGCAGTGCTAGAGATTCAGCAGGAGGAACCTTC. Protein: CSARDSAGGTF.

J is TRBJ1-1 and V is TRBV6-8; no reliable D call. The V and J ends lost 3 bases and 0 bases respectively, with 11 bases between them. This CDR3 is 15 amino acids long. CDR1 is MNHGY and CDR2 is SAAAGT in the germline V gene. CDR3 bases: TGTGCCAGCAGTTATCTGAGGGTTTTGAACACTGAAGCTTTCTTT. This codes for CASSYLRVLNTEAFF.

The chain uses TRBV30 and TRBJ2-7; either TRBD1 or TRBD2 may supply D (5 bases each). Germline V CDR1 and CDR2: GTSNPN, SVGIG (reference sequence). The CDR3 is 13 residues long. Trimming pared 2 bases from V and 7 bases from J, leaving 15 bases between. Here the CDR3 DNA reads TGTGCCTGGAGTACTGGGACCCCGGGGGAGCAGTACTTC. Encoded protein: CAWSTGTPGEQYF.

The V gene is TRBV9, the J gene TRBJ2-1, with D unclear. The CDR3 contains 16 residues. The V end lost 0 bases, the J end lost 3 bases, and 13 bases lay between the germline ends. Looked up from germline, CDR1 is SGDLS and CDR2 is YYNGEE. CDR3 in DNA: TGTGCCAGCAGCGTAGATCCAGCCGATCTCTACAATGAGCAGTTCTTC. Protein: CASSVDPADLYNEQFF. The entire variable domain, with the rest obtained from reference TRBV9 and TRBJ2-1, is as follows: DSGVTQTPKHLITATGQRVTLRCSPRSGDLSVYWYQQSLDQGLQFLIQYYNGEERAKGNILERFSAQQFPDLHSELNLSSLELGDSALYFCASSVDPADLYNEQFFGPGTRLTVL.

The rearrangement uses TRBV15 and TRBJ1-4, with D perhaps matching TRBD1 (6 bases). CDR1 is LNHNV and CDR2 is YYDKDF in the germline V gene (reference sequence). This CDR3 spans 15 amino acids. Trimming pared 1 base from V and 5 bases from J, leaving 11 bases between. In DNA, the CDR3 is TGTGCCACCAGCAGAGTGGGCAGGGGCAATGAAAAACTGTTTTTT. This translates into CATSRVGRGNEKLFF.

The chain carries TRBV19 and TRBJ2-5; TRBD1 matches at 8 bases. The CDR3 has 15 amino acids. V shed 5 bases and J 3 bases; nucleotides not matched to a gene: 8. Germline V gene lookup returns CDR1 LNHDA and CDR2 SQIVND (reference sequence). The CDR3 loop is CASSRQGFWEETQYF. The CDR3 nucleotides are TGTGCCAGTAGTCGACAGGGGTTTTGGGAAGAGACCCAGTACTTC.

This clone was picked up a small number of times. The rearrangement joins TRBV7-9 to TRBJ1-1, with D unresolved. The CDR3 contains 11 residues. Trimming took 2 bases from V and 7 from J, leaving 5 bases between them. CDR1 SEHNR and CDR2 FQNEAQ come from the germline V gene (reference sequence). The CDR3 sequence: CASSLMNEAFF. The CDR3 DNA reads as TGTGCCAGCAGCTTAATGAATGAAGCTTTCTTT.

The chain links TRBV30 to TRBJ2-7; D is possibly TRBD1 or TRBD2 (6 bases each). Germline CDR1 is GTSNPN and CDR2 is SVGIG (reference sequence). The CDR3 loop spans 12 amino acids. V lost 3 bases, J lost 7 bases, and 13 bases lay in between. DNA of the CDR3: TGTGCCTGGAGCCGGGGGCGTGAGGAGCAGTACTTC. The encoded protein is CAWSRGREEQYF.

The chain is built from TRBV7-9 and TRBJ1-6; 9 bases match TRBD1. Germline V gives CDR1 SEHNR, CDR2 FQNEAQ (reference sequence). CDR3 length: 14 residues. V shed 5 bases and J 10 bases; nucleotides not matched to a gene: 6. The CDR3 DNA reads as TGTGCCAGCAGCCTGGGACAGGGAGGATCACCCCTCCACTTT. Its translation is CASSLGQGGSPLHF.

This chain joins TRBV6-5 and TRBJ2-5; tentative D call: TRBD1 (6 bases). The V end was cut by 6 bases, the J end by 5 bases, with 13 bases between. The CDR3 is made up of 13 amino acids. The germline CDR1 and CDR2 sequences are MNHEY and SVGAGI. CDR3 coding DNA: TGTGCCAGCAGCTTGGACAGTCAGGAGACCCAGTACTTC. Protein: CASSLDSQETQYF.